These T cell receptor beta chains were read from a single sample in a study of radiotherapy plus CTLA-4 blockade in lung cancer. Assay: immunoSEQ multiplex PCR; the TCRdb copy retains only in-frame clones and omits some. The table lists over 85,000 clones, roughly four fifths of them singletons. Source: peripheral blood, taken from a patient treated with radiotherapy plus ipilimumab. The source of these receptors is a human donor with non-small cell lung cancer that progressed on radiotherapy plus ipilimumab. Each CDR3 is given without its conserved first and last residue.

v_call: TRBV19
cdr3_aa: ASSVNRGTMNTEAF

v_call: TRBV4-2
cdr3_aa: ASSQGFGGTEGNEQF

v_call: TRBV18
cdr3_aa: ASSPRSETQY

v_call: TRBV29-1
cdr3_aa: SVFTGVSDTQY

v_call: TRBV29-1
cdr3_aa: SVVGLQY

v_call: TRBV30
cdr3_aa: AGGTAGFYGYT

v_call: TRBV5-1
cdr3_aa: ASQLAGAGELF

v_call: TRBV5-1
cdr3_aa: ASSLAPGQRREKLF

v_call: TRBV11-2
cdr3_aa: ASSLMVAGANEQF

v_call: TRBV19
cdr3_aa: ASSSWQGYGYT

v_call: TRBV27
cdr3_aa: ASSAPLGYTQY

v_call: TRBV6-5
cdr3_aa: ASSRTSGYYNEQF

v_call: TRBV4-1
cdr3_aa: ASSQEIFQADQPQH

v_call: TRBV28
cdr3_aa: ASIAGLGETQY

v_call: TRBV19
cdr3_aa: ASSSAGRKGTDTQY

v_call: TRBV13
cdr3_aa: ASSLTEYNEQF

v_call: TRBV15
cdr3_aa: ATQGLPNTEAF

v_call: TRBV5-6
cdr3_aa: ASSFEGRIETQY

v_call: TRBV27
cdr3_aa: ASSLIGMETQY

v_call: TRBV19
cdr3_aa: ASSRTGTVGSNEQF

v_call: TRBV5-1
cdr3_aa: ASSHSGSTDTQY

v_call: TRBV28
cdr3_aa: ASILRQGVGHGELF

v_call: TRBV18
cdr3_aa: ASSLRDRETGELF

v_call: TRBV7-8
cdr3_aa: ASSPGRDPTHEQF

v_call: TRBV28
cdr3_aa: ASSSVQETQY

v_call: TRBV29-1
cdr3_aa: SVEDGTPSSYNEQF

v_call: TRBV28
cdr3_aa: ASKARAQETQY

v_call: TRBV19
cdr3_aa: ASNREKADEKLF

v_call: TRBV5-4
cdr3_aa: ASRHGTSGSGGELF

v_call: TRBV5-8
cdr3_aa: ASRRTPSSTDTQY

v_call: TRBV4-1
cdr3_aa: ASSQGPITEAF

v_call: TRBV18
cdr3_aa: ASSPHGYRAGNTIY

v_call: TRBV2
cdr3_aa: ASRQVRNSNQPQH

v_call: TRBV20-1
cdr3_aa: SARMNTEAF

v_call: TRBV30
cdr3_aa: AWSPGPNEQY

v_call: TRBV6-1
cdr3_aa: ASSERRTGNTEAF

v_call: TRBV6-5
cdr3_aa: ASSYSRGGLTDTQY

v_call: TRBV5-1
cdr3_aa: ASSWDRDEQY

v_call: TRBV9
cdr3_aa: ASSGTGGAPGELF

v_call: TRBV6-5
cdr3_aa: ASQGATHGEQY

v_call: TRBV11-2
cdr3_aa: ASSPQSRVYEQY

v_call: TRBV9
cdr3_aa: ASSVGHSGGGNTIY

v_call: TRBV28
cdr3_aa: ASSLSRETLYGYT

v_call: TRBV4-1
cdr3_aa: ASSQATGTNYGYT

v_call: TRBV27
cdr3_aa: ASSFGSGGKETQY

v_call: TRBV9
cdr3_aa: ASSVAKSGGNEQF

v_call: TRBV6-1
cdr3_aa: ASRPQGPSNQPQH

v_call: TRBV29-1
cdr3_aa: SAARAGGIDEQF

v_call: TRBV11-2
cdr3_aa: ASSLDLAGEQF

v_call: TRBV30
cdr3_aa: AWSTPDRGTEAF

v_call: TRBV5-4
cdr3_aa: ASTGGLTGELF